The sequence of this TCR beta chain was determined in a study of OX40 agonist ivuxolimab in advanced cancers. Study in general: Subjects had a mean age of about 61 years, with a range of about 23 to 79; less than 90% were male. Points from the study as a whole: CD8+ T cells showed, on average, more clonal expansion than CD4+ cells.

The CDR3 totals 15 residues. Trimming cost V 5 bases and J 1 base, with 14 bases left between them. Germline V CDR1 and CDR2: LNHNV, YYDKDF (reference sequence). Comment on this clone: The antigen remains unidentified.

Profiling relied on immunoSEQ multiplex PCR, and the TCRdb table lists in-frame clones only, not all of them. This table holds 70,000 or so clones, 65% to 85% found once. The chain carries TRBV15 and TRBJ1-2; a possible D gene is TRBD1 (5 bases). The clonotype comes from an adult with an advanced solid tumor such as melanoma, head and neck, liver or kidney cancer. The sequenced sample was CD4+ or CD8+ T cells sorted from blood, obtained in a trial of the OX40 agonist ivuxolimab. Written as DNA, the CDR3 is TGTGCCACCAGCGCGGAGGGGATAAGTAACTATGGCTACACCTTC. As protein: CATSAEGISNYGYTF. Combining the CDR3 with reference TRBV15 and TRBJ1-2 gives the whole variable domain DAMVIQNPRYQVTQFGKPVTLSCSQTLNHNVMYWYQQKSSQAPKLLFHYYDKDFNNEADTPDNFQSRRPNTSFCFLDIRSPGLGDTAMYLCATSAEGISNYGYTFGSGTRLTVV.